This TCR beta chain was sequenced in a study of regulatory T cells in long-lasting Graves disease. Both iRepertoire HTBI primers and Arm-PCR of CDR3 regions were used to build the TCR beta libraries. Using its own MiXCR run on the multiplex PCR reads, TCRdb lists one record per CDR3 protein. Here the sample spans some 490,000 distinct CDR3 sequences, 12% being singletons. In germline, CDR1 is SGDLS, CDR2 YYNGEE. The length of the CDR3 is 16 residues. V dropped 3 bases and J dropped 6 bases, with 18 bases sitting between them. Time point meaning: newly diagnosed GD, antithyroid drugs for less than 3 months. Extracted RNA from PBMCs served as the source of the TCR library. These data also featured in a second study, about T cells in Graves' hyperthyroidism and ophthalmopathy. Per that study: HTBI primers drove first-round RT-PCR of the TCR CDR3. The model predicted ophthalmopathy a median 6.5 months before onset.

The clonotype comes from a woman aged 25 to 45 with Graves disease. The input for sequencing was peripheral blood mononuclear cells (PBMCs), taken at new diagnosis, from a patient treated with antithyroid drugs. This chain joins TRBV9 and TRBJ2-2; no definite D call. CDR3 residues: CASSALLDWVPGELFF. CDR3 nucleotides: TGTGCCAGCAGCGCCTTACTTGACTGGGTACCCGGGGAGCTGTTTTTT. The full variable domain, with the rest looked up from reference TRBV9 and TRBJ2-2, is DSGVTQTPKHLITATGQRVTLRCSPRSGDLSVYWYQQSLDQGLQFLIQYYNGEERAKGNILERFSAQQFPDLHSELNLSSLELGDSALYFCASSALLDWVPGELFFGEGSRLTVL.